This T cell receptor (beta chain) was sequenced during a study of T cells after yellow fever vaccination. Regarding the study as a whole: Contamination of FACS-sorted repertoires by abundant clonotypes from the bulk population could occur.

The CDR3 is made up of 11 amino acids. V dropped 5 bases and J dropped 13 bases, with 12 bases sitting between them. Germline V gene sequence: CDR1 MNHNY, CDR2 SVGAGI (reference sequence). Synthesis of TCR cDNA relied on 5'RACE template switching, which attached a universal primer site and UMIs. TCRdb re-called the 5' RACE reads with MiXCR, one entry per CDR3 protein. The top ten hold about 25% of the sample, which has just over 300,000 distinct CDR3 sequences, less than 4.5% seen once. Details on this clonotype: What it binds is unknown.

This TCR was sampled from a young man who received the YFV17D yellow fever vaccine. Source: PBMCs, taken on the day of the yellow fever booster vaccination. This chain connects TRBV6-6 to TRBJ2-1, with D perhaps TRBD2 (6 bases). CDR3 region: CASSPGLGQFF. The CDR3, as DNA: TGTGCCAGCAGTCCGGGACTGGGCCAGTTCTTC.